These 5 T cell receptor beta chains came from one sample sequenced in a study of blood T cell repertoires in COVID-19. Some clones are missing from TCRdb's copy, which holds only in-frame ones; the method was immunoSEQ multiplex PCR. The sample records 55,000 to 65,000 clones, roughly nine tenths being singletons. The sample comprised peripheral blood. All receptors come from a human donor in a cohort sampled during active COVID-19.

This chain joins TRBV4-1 and TRBJ2-7, with 7 bases matching TRBD2. V was clipped by 3 bases and J by 6 bases; unmatched bases: 5. The CDR3 sequence is 13 residues long. Germline V CDR1 and CDR2: MGHRA, YSYEKL. The DNA of the CDR3 is TGCGCCAGCAGCCAGCAACTAGCGACCGAGCAGTACTTC. Its translation is CASSQQLATEQYF.

The chain uses TRBV18 and TRBJ2-1; 12 bases align to TRBD2. The CDR3 sequence is 16 residues long. V lost 3 bases and J lost 6; bases outside the gene matches: 6. Germline V CDR1 and CDR2: KGHSH, LQKENI. The CDR3 region has the DNA TGTGCCAGCTCACCCCCGGGACTAGCGGGTGGCAATGAGCAGTTCTTC. Protein product: CASSPPGLAGGNEQFF.

CDR3 nucleotide sequence: TGTGCCTGGAGGCCATACTTCAAAAACATTCAGTACTTC. Translated, it gives CAWRPYFKNIQYF. The chain recombines TRBV30 with TRBJ2-4; D is undetermined. Germline-derived CDR1 and CDR2 are GTSNPN and SVGIG (reference sequence). This CDR3 is 13 amino acids long. The V and J ends lost 3 bases and 3 bases respectively, with 9 bases between them.

The rearrangement joins TRBV15 to TRBJ1-5, with 10 bases fitting TRBD1. The germline CDR1 and CDR2 sequences are LNHNV and YYDKDF (reference sequence). J was trimmed by 4 bases and V by 1 base; bases with no gene match: 7. This CDR3 is 17 amino acids long. The CDR3 nucleotides read TGTGCCACCAGCAGAGGTAGACAGGGGGCATCAAATCAGCCCCAGCATTTT. Protein sequence: CATSRGRQGASNQPQHF.

The chain combines TRBV28 with TRBJ1-2; D gene ambiguous. Trimming shortened V by 6 bases and J by 5 bases, and 10 bases separated the two germline ends. The CDR3 has 12 amino acids. CDR1 MDHEN and CDR2 SYDVKM come from the germline V gene. CDR3 nucleotide sequence: TGTGCCAGCAGGGATACAGTATATGGCTACACCTTC. It yields the protein CASRDTVYGYTF.